This T cell receptor (beta chain) appears in the sequencing data of a study of blood T cell repertoires in COVID-19. The CDR3 runs 14 residues. Germline CDR1 reads SEHNR; CDR2 reads FQNEAQ (reference sequence). Trimming cost V 8 bases and J 3 bases, with 15 bases left between them. Libraries were prepared by immunoSEQ multiplex PCR; TCRdb keeps only in-frame clonotypes and omits some of them. The data contain tens of thousands of clones, 76% of them singletons. The gene calls are TRBV7-9 and TRBJ2-3; unclear D gene. The TCR sequence derives from a man aged 70 or older with active or convalescent COVID-19. Material for sequencing was peripheral blood. CDR3 DNA sequence: TGTGCCAGCGTAATAGCCCAAGGAACAGATACGCAGTATTTT. It specifies CASVIAQGTDTQYF.